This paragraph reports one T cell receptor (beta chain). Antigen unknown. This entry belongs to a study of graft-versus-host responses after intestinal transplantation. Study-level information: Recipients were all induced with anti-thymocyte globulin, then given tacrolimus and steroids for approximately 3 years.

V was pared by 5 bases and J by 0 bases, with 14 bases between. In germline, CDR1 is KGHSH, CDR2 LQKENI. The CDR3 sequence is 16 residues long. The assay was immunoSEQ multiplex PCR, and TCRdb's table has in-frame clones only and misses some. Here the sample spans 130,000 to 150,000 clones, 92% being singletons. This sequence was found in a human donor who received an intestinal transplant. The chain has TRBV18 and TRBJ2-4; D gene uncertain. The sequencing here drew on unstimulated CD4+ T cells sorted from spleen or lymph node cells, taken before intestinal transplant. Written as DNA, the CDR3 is TGTGCCAGCTCATCACTGCCAACCGCAGCCAAAAACATTCAGTACTTC. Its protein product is CASSSLPTAAKNIQYF.